The table lists the clone carrying this TCR beta chain with a few counts. Antigen: not known. Other DNA variants within this sample encode the same CDR3. The single heparinised draw taken from each donor contained around 110 mL of blood on average. Investigators reverse transcribed all isolated RNA, so they sequenced expressed TCRB transcripts. The data were produced by immunoSEQ multiplex PCR, yet TCRdb's version contains in-frame clones alone and is incomplete. Of some 700,000 clones in the sample, 13% were seen once. The sample originates from a study of beta chain features in type 1 diabetes. Findings and caveats of the study: Shortening of TCRB CDR3s, moderate but significant, appeared in all four CD4+ subsets of Type 1 diabetes patients.

Germline CDR1 is PRHDT and CDR2 is FYEKMQ (reference sequence). CDR3 length: 12 residues. V dropped 5 bases and J dropped 1 base, with 5 bases sitting between them. The V call is TRBV13, the J call TRBJ1-1, with D unclear. The sequence derives from a man between 18 and 29 years old with type 1 diabetes. The sample taken for sequencing was naive CD4+ T cells from blood. The CDR3 sequence: CASSPRNTEAFF. Here the CDR3 DNA reads TGTGCCAGCAGCCCTAGGAACACTGAAGCTTTCTTT.